Shown below are 10 T cell receptor beta chains from a single sample sequenced in a study of post-analysis software for immune sequencing data. Findings and limits, study-wide: The five TRBV segments detected at higher frequency in patients than in controls included TRBV5-6, TRBV5-1 and TRBV20-1.

These receptors lack a known antigen. Researchers reported that TCR beta cDNA libraries carried unique molecular identifiers. TCRdb reprocessed the PCR reads via MiXCR and lists one record per CDR3 protein. The profile shows hundreds of thousands of distinct CDR3 sequences, approximately 30% of them singletons. The source material was blood. The origin of the receptors is a girl aged 5-17 years with multiple sclerosis.

V usage is TRBV7-2 and J usage is TRBJ2-5; TRBD2 matches 7 bases. The V gene's germline CDR1 is SGHTA and CDR2 FQGNSA. V was clipped by 5 bases and J by 11 bases; unmatched bases: 23. The CDR3 extends over 17 amino acids. CDR3 sequence: CASSPVGAAGFYNEQYF. The CDR3 DNA sequence: TGTGCCAGCAGCCCCGTCGGGGCAGCGGGGTTCTACAATGAGCAGTACTTC.

This chain joins TRBV18 and TRBJ2-7; 7 positions agree with TRBD1. V shed 4 bases, J shed 5 bases, and the junction held 8 bases outside the gene matches. CDR1 and CDR2 (germline): KGHSH, LQKENI. The CDR3 is 14 residues long. The CDR3 reads CASSLRGHGDEQYF. The CDR3 DNA follows: TGTGCCAGCTCACTGAGGGGGCACGGGGACGAGCAGTACTTC.

This clonotype has just a few counts. The rearrangement uses TRBV9 and TRBJ2-3; D not resolved. This CDR3 contains 13 residues. CDR1 and CDR2 (germline): SGDLS, YYNGEE. V shed 4 bases and J shed 6 bases, with 12 bases lying between them. Written as DNA, the CDR3 is TGTGCCAGCAGCACCGCGGCCGCGGATACGCAGTATTTT. Amino acids: CASSTAAADTQYF.

Regarding this clonotype: This may come from a read error, since a much larger clone is one base off. The chain is built from TRBV5-1 and TRBJ2-1; tentatively, D is TRBD2 (6 bases). The CDR3 totals 15 residues. Germline V lookup: CDR1 SGHRS, CDR2 YFSETQ. V was pared by 7 bases and J by 12 bases, with 26 bases between. The CDR3 loop reads CASSDNRDFIDGQFF. The CDR3 DNA reads as TGCGCCAGCTCCGATAATAGGGACTTCATCGATGGGCAGTTCTTC.

The sample holds one count of this clonotype. The rearrangement uses TRBV24-1 and TRBJ2-3; 10 bases are a match to TRBD2. Germline V CDR1 and CDR2: KGHDR, SFDVKD. The ends lost 1 base at V and 1 base at J; junction bases unmatched: 7. There are 18 residues in the CDR3. CDR3 protein: CATSDLGASGSRTDTQYF. The CDR3 nucleotides read TGTGCCACCAGTGATTTAGGGGCTAGCGGGAGCCGCACAGATACGCAGTATTTT.

V is TRBV6-2 or TRBV6-3 and J is TRBJ2-1; weak D call: TRBD1 (6 bases). V lost 2 bases and J 4 bases, leaving 15 bases between the germline ends. The CDR3 has 16 residues. Germline-derived CDR1 and CDR2 are MNHEY and SVGEGT. CDR3 in amino acids: CASSYQGTPLYNEQFF. DNA for the CDR3: TGTGCCAGCAGTTACCAGGGGACGCCGTTATACAATGAGCAGTTCTTC.

The CDR3, as DNA: TGTGCCACTAGACTAGCGGGCGGAGAGCAGTTCTTC. The encoded protein is CATRLAGGEQFF. The chain links TRBV6-5 to TRBJ2-1; TRBD2 matches 10 bases. V shed 10 bases and J 10 bases; nucleotides not matched to a gene: 7. This CDR3 comprises 12 residues. Germline V gene sequence: CDR1 MNHEY, CDR2 SVGAGI.

A few counts support this clonotype. The rearrangement links TRBV29-1 to TRBJ2-3; D might be TRBD2 (6 bases). Deletions cut 6 bases from V and 5 bases from J, with 24 bases between. Germline V gene lookup returns CDR1 SQVTM and CDR2 ANQGSEA. The CDR3 length is 16 residues. The CDR3 sequence is CSVVLRGGYLGDTQYF. The CDR3 region has the DNA TGCAGCGTGGTCCTTCGGGGAGGTTATTTGGGAGATACGCAGTATTTT.

This clonotype was counted only a few times. This chain connects TRBV20-1 to TRBJ2-3, with 8 bases lining up with TRBD1. V shed 0 bases, J shed 2 bases, and the junction held 10 bases outside the gene matches. CDR1 is DFQATT and CDR2 is SNEGSKA in the germline V gene (reference sequence). The CDR3 consists of 17 residues. The CDR3, as DNA: TGCAGTGCTAGAGATCCGGGCCCAGGGGGCTTCACAGATACGCAGTATTTT. Translating gives CSARDPGPGGFTDTQYF.

The chain carries TRBV3-1 and TRBJ2-7; 7 nucleotides line up with TRBD2. Germline CDR1 is LGHDT and CDR2 is YNNKEL (reference sequence). Losses at the gene ends were 4 bases for V and 4 bases for J; bases not matched to a gene: 10. The CDR3 covers 15 residues. In DNA, the CDR3 is TGTGCCAGCAGCCGGCCGACCTCCGGGGGGTACGAGCAGTACTTC. It is translated as CASSRPTSGGYEQYF.